This entry is about one T cell receptor beta chain. What it binds is not known. This entry comes from a study of blood T cells in healthy people across ages. Study context: Capturing about one barcoded beta molecule per two T cells was achieved by template switching. Study-wide results and limits: Getting older went along with TCR beta diversity per million T cells dropping roughly linearly. Naive T cell percentage and TCR beta diversity correlated strongly.

A sample-barcoded 5' primer and a J-beta primer mix were used in a second PCR of about 6 to 11 cycles. Using its own MiXCR run on the 5' RACE reads, TCRdb lists one record per CDR3 protein. The sample has over a million distinct CDR3 sequences, approximately 63% seen once. V lost 4 bases and J lost 7; bases outside the gene matches: 16. Germline CDR1 is SGHTA and CDR2 is FQGNSA. The CDR3 runs to 18 residues. Every donor gave about 9 milliliters of peripheral blood. The sequencing sample was made of blood. The genes are TRBV7-2 and TRBJ2-4; TRBD2 matches at 10 bases. The clonotype was recovered from a man between 18 and 35 years old in good health. The CDR3 DNA reads as TGTGCCAGCAGCTCCCAAGGAGCGGGGGGGCTAGCGTGGAACATTCAGTACTTC. Translating gives CASSSQGAGGLAWNIQYF.